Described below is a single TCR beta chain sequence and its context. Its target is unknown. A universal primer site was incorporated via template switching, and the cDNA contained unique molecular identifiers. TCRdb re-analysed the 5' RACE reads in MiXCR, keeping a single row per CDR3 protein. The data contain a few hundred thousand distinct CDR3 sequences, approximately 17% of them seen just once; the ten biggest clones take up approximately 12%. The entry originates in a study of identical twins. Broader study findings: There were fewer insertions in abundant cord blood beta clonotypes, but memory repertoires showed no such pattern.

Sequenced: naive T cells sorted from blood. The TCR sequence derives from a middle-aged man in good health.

The CDR3 is CSAVKAGTIGRYADTQYF. The DNA of the CDR3 is TGCAGTGCTGTAAAAGCCGGGACTATAGGCCGATATGCGGATACGCAGTATTTT. The chain combines TRBV20-1 with TRBJ2-3, with 7 bases that match TRBD2. V gave up 5 bases and J gave up 6 bases; unmatched junction bases: 23. Germline V CDR1 and CDR2: DFQATT, SNEGSKA (reference sequence). This CDR3 has 18 residues.